The 20 T cell receptor beta chains in this list originate from one sample, sequenced in a study of radiotherapy plus CTLA-4 blockade in lung cancer. Produced via immunoSEQ multiplex PCR; TCRdb's table is partial and in-frame only. The data hold roughly 75,000 clones, with around 80% observed a single time. The material sequenced was peripheral blood, taken from a patient treated with radiotherapy plus ipilimumab. The receptors originated from a human donor with non-small cell lung cancer who had stable disease on radiotherapy plus ipilimumab.

This clone was recorded only once. J is TRBJ2-7 and V is TRBV5-4; the D call may be TRBD1 or TRBD2 (5 bases each). V dropped 0 bases and J dropped 0 bases, with 7 bases sitting between them. The CDR3 has 14 residues. Per the germline V gene, CDR1 is SGHNT and CDR2 is YYREEE (reference sequence). CDR3 residues: CASSLDGTSYEQYF. In DNA form, the CDR3 reads TGTGCCAGCAGCTTGGATGGGACCTCCTACGAGCAGTACTTC.

J is TRBJ2-5 and V is TRBV13; 7 bases are shared with TRBD1. J gave up 3 bases and V 5 bases, and 9 bases lay outside the gene matches. The CDR3 has 15 amino acids. Germline V gives CDR1 PRHDT, CDR2 FYEKMQ (reference sequence). CDR3 bases: TGTGCCAGCAGCGGAAGACAGGGTAGCGAAGAGACCCAGTACTTC. Translated, it gives CASSGRQGSEETQYF.

This chain links TRBV5-6 with TRBJ1-5; D is uncertain. Germline V gene sequence: CDR1 SGHDT, CDR2 YYEEEE. This CDR3 has 15 residues. Trimming shortened V by 0 bases and J by 0 bases, and 7 bases separated the two germline ends. This CDR3 is CASSLGRFSNQPQHF. CDR3 sequence (DNA): TGTGCCAGCAGCTTGGGGCGGTTTAGCAATCAGCCCCAGCATTTT.

V gene TRBV2 combines with J gene TRBJ2-6; D might be TRBD2 (5 bases). Germline-derived CDR1 and CDR2 are SNHLY and FYNNEI. The CDR3 totals 18 residues. Trimming pared 4 bases from V and 0 bases from J, leaving 16 bases between. The CDR3 region is CASSGGQTTSSGANVLTF. DNA of the CDR3: TGTGCCAGCAGTGGCGGGCAGACGACATCCTCTGGGGCCAACGTCCTGACTTTC.

This chain links TRBV10-3 with TRBJ2-7; D not certain. Per the germline V gene, CDR1 is ENHRY and CDR2 is SYGVKD. Trimming cost V 8 bases and J 3 bases, with 8 bases left between them. The CDR3 spans 11 residues. DNA of the CDR3: TGTGCCATCGGCTGGAGCTACGAGCAGTACTTC. Its translation: CAIGWSYEQYF.

This clone was recorded a few times. V is TRBV9 and J is TRBJ1-6; 8 nucleotides agree with TRBD1. Per germline, CDR1 SGDLS and CDR2 YYNGEE. The CDR3 runs 16 residues. J was trimmed by 7 bases and V by 0 bases; bases with no gene match: 6. The CDR3 DNA is TGTGCCAGCAGCGTAGAGGGCACAGGGGGGAATTCACCCCTCCACTTT. This sequence encodes CASSVEGTGGNSPLHF.

The chain couples TRBV7-2 to TRBJ1-5, with 7 bases that match TRBD1. J gave up 3 bases and V 5 bases, and 4 bases lay outside the gene matches. The CDR3 consists of 14 residues. Germline V gene data show CDR1 as SGHTA and CDR2 as FQGNSA. CDR3 loop: CASSRQGSNQPQHF. The CDR3, as DNA: TGTGCCAGCAGCCGACAGGGTTCCAATCAGCCCCAGCATTTT.

The chain links TRBV11-3 to TRBJ2-1; 14 nucleotides match TRBD2. The ends lost 4 bases at V and 0 bases at J; junction bases unmatched: 8. The CDR3 totals 19 residues. Per germline, CDR1 SGHNT and CDR2 YENEEA. CDR3 region: CASSSRGLAGGSSYNEQFF. The CDR3 DNA follows: TGTGCCAGCAGCTCGCGTGGACTAGCGGGGGGAAGCTCCTACAATGAGCAGTTCTTC.

The V call is TRBV29-1, the J call TRBJ2-7; D is unclear. The CDR3 has 13 residues. Germline V gene data show CDR1 as SQVTM and CDR2 as ANQGSEA. V lost 4 bases and J 0 bases, leaving 10 bases between the germline ends. The CDR3 protein is CSVVTDTSYEQYF. In DNA form, the CDR3 reads TGCAGCGTTGTAACAGATACCTCCTACGAGCAGTACTTC.

This rearrangement joins TRBV6-5 to TRBJ1-2, with D possibly being TRBD1 (5 bases). V lost 6 bases, J lost 3 bases, and 11 bases lay in between. This CDR3 region has 13 residues. Germline lookup yields CDR1 MNHEY and CDR2 SVGAGI. CDR3 nucleotide sequence: TGTGCCAGCAGAACGGAGACAGACTATGGCTACACCTTC. It specifies CASRTETDYGYTF.

This rearrangement joins TRBV6-5 to TRBJ1-2; the D gene is possibly TRBD1 (5 bases). The V and J ends lost 2 bases and 8 bases respectively, with 12 bases between them. The CDR3 runs 13 residues. Germline V lookup: CDR1 MNHEY, CDR2 SVGAGI. CDR3 nucleotides: TGTGCCAGCAGTTACCTCTCAGGGTCGGGCTACACCTTC. It is translated as CASSYLSGSGYTF.

Here the CDR3 reads CASSLAPSGSFEQFF. The CDR3 nucleotides are TGTGCCAGCAGCTTAGCCCCTAGCGGGAGTTTCGAGCAGTTCTTC. The gene calls are TRBV7-8 and TRBJ2-1; 10 bases line up with TRBD2. Losses at the gene ends were 0 bases for V and 10 bases for J; bases not matched to a gene: 6. Germline lookup yields CDR1 SGHVS and CDR2 FQNEAQ. The CDR3 has 15 amino acids. Complete variable domain (other parts from reference TRBV7-8 and TRBJ2-1): GAGVSQSPRYKVAKRGQDVALRCDPISGHVSLFWYQQALGQGPEFLTYFQNEAQLDKSGLPSDRFFAERPEGSVSTLKIQRTQQEDSAVYLCASSLAPSGSFEQFFGPGTRLTVL.

The chain carries TRBV4-1 and TRBJ1-2; D gene ambiguous. The CDR3 has 17 residues. V lost 0 bases to trimming and J lost 4 bases, with 18 bases between them. Germline V gives CDR1 MGHRA, CDR2 YSYEKL. For the CDR3, the DNA is TGCGCCAGCAGCCAAGATTTAGAGGGTATAGTCTCCTATGGCTACACCTTC. Amino acid sequence: CASSQDLEGIVSYGYTF.

Concerning this clone itself: Different DNA sequences within this sample yield the same CDR3. V usage is TRBV7-6 and J usage is TRBJ1-1, with a possible D match to TRBD1 (5 bases). Per germline, CDR1 SGHVS and CDR2 FNYEAQ. This CDR3 comprises 15 residues. V was cut by 1 base and J by 3 bases, with 12 bases left in between. As DNA, the CDR3 is TGTGCCAGCAGCTTAGGCGGGGGGGACTACACTGAAGCTTTCTTT. It codes for CASSLGGGDYTEAFF.

On this clone itself: The identical CDR3 is also encoded by other nucleotide sequences in the sample. The J gene is TRBJ2-3, the V gene TRBV11-2; possible D gene TRBD1, 6 bases. V was pared by 3 bases and J by 3 bases, with 19 bases between. The CDR3 sequence is 17 residues long. The germline V gene has CDR1 SGHAT and CDR2 FQNNGV. Written as DNA, the CDR3 is TGTGCCAGCAGCTTGTTCGTGGGACAAGGGTCAACAGATACGCAGTATTTT. Translated: CASSLFVGQGSTDTQYF.

V gene TRBV7-9 combines with J gene TRBJ1-1, with D uncertain. CDR3 length: 13 residues. The germline gives CDR1 SEHNR, CDR2 FQNEAQ (reference sequence). Trimming shortened V by 7 bases and J by 3 bases, and 12 bases separated the two germline ends. The CDR3 nucleotides are TGTGCCAGCAACCAGGTTCGGGACACTGAAGCTTTCTTT. This codes for CASNQVRDTEAFF.

The chain has TRBV28 and TRBJ1-1, with a tentative D call TRBD1 (5 bases). Germline values: CDR1 MDHEN, CDR2 SYDVKM. The length of the CDR3 is 13 residues. Deletions cut 3 bases from V and 11 bases from J, with 16 bases between. The CDR3 here is CASSFVGYGGAFF. DNA of the CDR3: TGTGCCAGCAGTTTCGTCGGGTATGGGGGGGCTTTCTTT.

The rearrangement joins TRBV9 to TRBJ2-5, with 13 bases lining up with TRBD2. The V gene's germline CDR1 is SGDLS and CDR2 YYNGEE. V was pared by 4 bases and J by 3 bases, with 9 bases of the junction left unmatched. The CDR3 has 17 amino acids. The CDR3 here is CASSIGLAGVGEETQYF. The CDR3 region has the DNA TGTGCCAGCAGCATAGGACTAGCGGGAGTAGGGGAAGAGACCCAGTACTTC.

This rearrangement joins TRBV4-1 to TRBJ1-1; D might be TRBD1 (6 bases). The CDR3 spans 16 residues. V was cut by 4 bases and J by 0 bases, with 15 bases left in between. Germline loops: CDR1 MGHRA, CDR2 YSYEKL. The CDR3 region is CASSRISTGLNTEAFF. CDR3 coding DNA: TGCGCCAGCAGCCGCATAAGTACAGGGCTGAACACTGAAGCTTTCTTT.

This chain joins TRBV21-1 and TRBJ2-1; the table calls TRBD2, which could not be checked here. TRBV21-1 is deemed a pseudogene. This CDR3 comprises 17 residues. Written as DNA, the CDR3 is TGTGCCAGCAGCAAACAGCAGCGGGAAATCTCCTACAATGAGCAGTTCTTC. It translates to CASSKQQREISYNEQFF.